The clone carrying this T cell receptor beta chain was counted only a few times. Antigen unknown. V gave up 6 bases and J gave up 6 bases, with 18 bases separating them. Germline values: CDR1 MNHEY, CDR2 SVGEGT. This CDR3 comprises 14 residues. TCRdb's copy holds only in-frame clones and misses some; the assay was immunoSEQ multiplex PCR. The data hold about 17,000 clones, with 65% to 85% observed a single time. This entry is derived from a study of EBV T-cell therapy then PD-1 blockade in nasopharyngeal carcinoma. Described treatment: AdE1-LMPpoly-expanded autologous EBV-specific T-cell therapy followed by anti-PD-1 nivolumab.

Sequenced here: CD8+ T cells from blood, sampled at day 0 from a patient whose treatment included autologous EBV-specific T cells and nivolumab. V is TRBV6-2 or TRBV6-3 and J is TRBJ2-7; no reliable D call. This sequence originates from a man in his forties with nasopharyngeal carcinoma. CDR3 residues: CASSPLSRSAEQYF. CDR3 sequence (DNA): TGTGCCAGCAGCCCACTGTCCCGGTCGGCCGAGCAGTACTTC.